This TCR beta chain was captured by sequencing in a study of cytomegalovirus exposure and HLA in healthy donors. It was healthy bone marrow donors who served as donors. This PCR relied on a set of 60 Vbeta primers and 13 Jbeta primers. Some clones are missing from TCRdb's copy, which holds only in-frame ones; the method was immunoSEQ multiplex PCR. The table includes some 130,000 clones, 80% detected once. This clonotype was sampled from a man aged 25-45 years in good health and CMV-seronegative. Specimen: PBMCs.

The CDR3 coding sequence is TGTGCCTGGACGTGGGGGGGAGCAACTAATGAAAAACTGTTTTTT. It translates to CAWTWGGATNEKLFF. This chain joins TRBV30 and TRBJ1-4; tentative D call: TRBD1 (5 bases). Per germline, CDR1 GTSNPN and CDR2 SVGIG (reference sequence). Trimming stripped 4 bases from V and 0 bases from J, with 12 bases between. The CDR3 covers 15 residues.